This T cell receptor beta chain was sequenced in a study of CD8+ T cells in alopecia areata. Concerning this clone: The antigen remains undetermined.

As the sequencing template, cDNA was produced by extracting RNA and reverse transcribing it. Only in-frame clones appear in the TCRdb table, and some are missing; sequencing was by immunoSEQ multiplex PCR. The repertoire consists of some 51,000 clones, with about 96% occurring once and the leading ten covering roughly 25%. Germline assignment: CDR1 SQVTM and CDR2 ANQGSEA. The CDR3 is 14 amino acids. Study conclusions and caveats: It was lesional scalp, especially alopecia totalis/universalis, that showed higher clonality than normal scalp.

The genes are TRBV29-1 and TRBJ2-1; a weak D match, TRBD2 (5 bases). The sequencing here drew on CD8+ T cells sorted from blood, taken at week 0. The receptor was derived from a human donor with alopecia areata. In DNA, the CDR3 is TGCACCCGGGGTAGCAATGTGTCCTACAATGAGCAGTTCTTC. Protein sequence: CTRGSNVSYNEQFF.